A single sample is the source of the 10 T cell receptor beta chains below, sequenced in a study of blood T cell repertoires in COVID-19. Profiled with immunoSEQ multiplex PCR; TCRdb holds only in-frame clones, not every one. The sample holds around 170,000 clones, about nine tenths seen once. The sequenced sample consisted of peripheral blood. The receptors were gathered from a man aged 55-75 years with acute or convalescent COVID-19.

The chain carries TRBV11-3 and TRBJ2-2; 10 positions match TRBD1. The germline gives CDR1 SGHNT, CDR2 YENEEA. The V and J ends lost 4 bases and 9 bases, in that order; junction bases with no gene match: 5. This CDR3 spans 14 amino acids. For the CDR3, the DNA is TGTGCCAGCAGCTCGGGACAGGGGAAGCGGGAGCTGTTTTTT. It codes for CASSSGQGKRELFF. The variable domain in full, with the rest retrieved from reference TRBV11-3 and TRBJ2-2, is EAGVVQSPRYKIIEKKQPVAFWCNPISGHNTLYWYLQNLGQGPELLIRYENEEAVDDSQLPKDRFSAERLKGVDSTLKIQPAELGDSAVYLCASSSGQGKRELFFGEGSRLTVL.

This clone has just one count. The chain carries TRBV11-2 and TRBJ1-1; a possible D gene is TRBD1 (5 bases). CDR1 and CDR2 from the germline V gene are SGHAT and FQNNGV. This CDR3 is built from 15 residues. Trimming removed 6 bases at V and 0 bases at J, with 14 bases between. CDR3 residues: CASSPRTPMNTEAFF. The CDR3 DNA sequence: TGTGCCAGCAGTCCCCGGACACCCATGAACACTGAAGCTTTCTTT.

The gene calls are TRBV7-9 and TRBJ2-4, with 11 bases lining up with TRBD2. Germline loops: CDR1 SEHNR, CDR2 FQNEAQ (reference sequence). This CDR3 region has 17 residues. After removal of 5 bases from V and 3 bases from J, the junction contained 9 bases not matched to a gene. The CDR3 nucleotides read TGTGCCAGCAGCACCCCACTAGCGGGAGTGGTCAAAAACATTCAGTACTTC. Its protein product is CASSTPLAGVVKNIQYF.

The rearrangement joins TRBV18 to TRBJ2-3; the match to TRBD2 covers 8 bases. This CDR3 has 16 amino acids. Germline CDR1 reads KGHSH; CDR2 reads LQKENI. The trim removed 3 bases at V and 0 bases at J, leaving 5 bases unmatched. CDR3 in amino acids: CASSPLTSASTDTQYF. Written as DNA, the CDR3 is TGTGCCAGCTCACCTTTGACTAGCGCAAGCACAGATACGCAGTATTTT.

The chain recombines TRBV5-4 with TRBJ2-7; the match to TRBD2 covers 9 bases. CDR1 and CDR2 (germline): SGHNT, YYREEE (reference sequence). Trimming removed 2 bases from V and 3 bases from J; junction bases left unmatched: 3. The CDR3 is made up of 14 amino acids. CDR3 sequence: CASSLKTSGYEQYF. In DNA, the CDR3 is TGTGCCAGCAGCTTAAAGACTAGCGGCTACGAGCAGTACTTC.

The CDR3 protein is CAWRRLAGNYEQYF. The CDR3 coding sequence is TGTGCCTGGAGAAGGCTAGCGGGAAACTACGAGCAGTACTTC. This sequence joins TRBV30 and TRBJ2-7, with 9 bases lining up with TRBD2. Germline trimming cut 3 bases from V and 3 bases from J; bases unmatched to any gene: 6. This CDR3 spans 14 amino acids. Germline V gives CDR1 GTSNPN, CDR2 SVGIG (reference sequence).

The J gene is TRBJ2-3, the V gene TRBV21-1; the D segment call TRBD2 is taken from the table without a DNA check. TRBV21-1 is described as a pseudogene. The CDR3 is made up of 19 amino acids. The CDR3 DNA is TGTGCCAGCAGCAGAACAACGGCGGGACTAGCGGGAGCCACAGATACGCAGTATTTT. This translates into CASSRTTAGLAGATDTQYF.

The V gene is TRBV19, the J gene TRBJ1-1, with D perhaps matching TRBD1 (5 bases). The CDR3 sequence is 12 residues long. The germline V gene encodes CDR1 LNHDA and CDR2 SQIVND (reference sequence). Trimming pared 6 bases from V and 5 bases from J, leaving 10 bases between. CDR3: CASRERGTEAFF. The CDR3, as DNA: TGTGCCAGTAGGGAACGGGGGACTGAAGCTTTCTTT.

This chain uses TRBV6-5 with TRBJ1-2; TRBD1 aligns across 7 bases. CDR1 MNHEY and CDR2 SVGAGI come from the germline V gene. The CDR3 loop spans 15 amino acids. Trimming took 3 bases from V and 4 from J; bases not matched to a gene: 8. The CDR3: CASSYPRQGGYGYTF. The CDR3 DNA follows: TGTGCCAGCAGTTATCCCCGCCAGGGGGGCTATGGCTACACCTTC.

The chain is built from TRBV27 and TRBJ1-6; 7 bases agree with TRBD1. This CDR3 is built from 15 residues. Germline CDR1 reads MNHEY; CDR2 reads SMNVEV (reference sequence). Trimming at V came to 6 bases and at J to 10 bases, leaving 12 bases not matched to a gene. CDR3 sequence: CASSLTGDSRSPLHF. For the CDR3, the DNA is TGTGCCAGCAGCCTCACAGGGGACTCTCGGTCACCCCTCCACTTT.